This TCR beta chain emerged from a study of human T cells and chemical hapten exposure. Described time point: pre-sensitization, week 0. Treatment noted: therapeutic diphenylcyclopropenone sensitization with weekly scalp DPC. The CDR3 has 16 amino acids. Trimming took 4 bases from V and 7 from J, leaving 21 bases between them. Germline V gene lookup returns CDR1 SGHKS and CDR2 YYEKEE (reference sequence). TCRdb independently ran MiXCR on the RACE reads; one entry per CDR3 protein. The sample consists of fewer than 300,000 distinct CDR3 sequences, approximately 8% of them appearing once. In this sample, this clonotype turned up a few times.

The sequence was obtained from a man aged 18 to 29 with alopecia areata. Some clones in this sample may be carry-over from other donors' samples. The sequencing here drew on whole blood, taken in connection with sensitization to the hapten diphenylcyclopropenone (DPC). The J gene is TRBJ1-5, the V gene TRBV5-5; D not resolved. The CDR3 sequence is CASSRYTEGVRQPQHF. CDR3 sequence (DNA): TGTGCCAGCAGCCGTTATACCGAGGGCGTTAGACAGCCCCAGCATTTT.